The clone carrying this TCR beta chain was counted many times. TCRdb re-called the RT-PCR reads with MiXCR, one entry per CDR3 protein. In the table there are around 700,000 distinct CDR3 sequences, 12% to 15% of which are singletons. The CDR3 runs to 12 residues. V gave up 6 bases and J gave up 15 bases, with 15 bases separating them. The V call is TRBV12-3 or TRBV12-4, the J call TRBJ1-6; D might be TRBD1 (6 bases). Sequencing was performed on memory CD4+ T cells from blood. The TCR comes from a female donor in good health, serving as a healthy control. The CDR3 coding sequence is TGTGCCAGCAGCACGGGACATTTGGTCCTCCACTTT. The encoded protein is CASSTGHLVLHF.